This T cell receptor (beta chain) originates from a study of blood T cells in healthy people across ages. The authors ran a second PCR of about 6 to 11 cycles using a sample-barcoded 5' primer and a J-beta primer mix. Paired-end reads containing CDR3 totaled no fewer than 3 million for each sample. Each CDR3 protein is one row after TCRdb ran MiXCR on the 5' RACE reads. The profile covers about 1.8 million distinct CDR3 sequences, with around 50% appearing a single time and 2.1% taken by the ten largest. CDR1 is SGHDT and CDR2 is YYEEEE in the germline V gene. V dropped 4 bases and J dropped 8 bases, with 14 bases sitting between them. The CDR3 spans 13 residues. Whole-study findings and limits: Long-lived donors carried more naive CD4+ cells and greater diversity than aged donors.

This clonotype has a handful of counts. Its antigen remains unidentified. The TCR sequence derives from a woman aged 40 to 55 in good health. This rearrangement joins TRBV5-6 to TRBJ2-3, with a possible D match to TRBD1 (6 bases). The specimen sequenced was blood. The CDR3 spells CASSAGGQPTQYF. The CDR3 nucleotides are TGTGCCAGCAGCGCCGGAGGACAGCCTACGCAGTATTTT.